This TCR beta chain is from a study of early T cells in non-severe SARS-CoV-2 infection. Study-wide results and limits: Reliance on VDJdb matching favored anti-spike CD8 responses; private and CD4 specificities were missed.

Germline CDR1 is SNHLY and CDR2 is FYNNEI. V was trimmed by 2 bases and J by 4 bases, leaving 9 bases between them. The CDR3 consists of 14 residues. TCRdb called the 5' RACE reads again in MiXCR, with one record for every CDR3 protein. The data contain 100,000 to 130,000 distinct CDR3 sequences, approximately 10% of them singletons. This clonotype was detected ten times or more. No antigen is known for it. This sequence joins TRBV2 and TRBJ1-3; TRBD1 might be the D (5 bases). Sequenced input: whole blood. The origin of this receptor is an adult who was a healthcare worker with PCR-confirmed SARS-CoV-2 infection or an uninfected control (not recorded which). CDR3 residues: CASSEQGGGNTIYF. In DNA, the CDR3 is TGTGCCAGCAGTGAACAGGGCGGCGGAAACACCATATATTTT.